These 32 T cell receptor beta chains share one sample of origin, sequenced in a study of blood T cell repertoires in COVID-19. Using immunoSEQ multiplex PCR, the repertoire was profiled, and TCRdb retains in-frame clones only, with some absent. This table holds roughly 180,000 clones, about 86% found once. The sample taken for sequencing was peripheral blood. These receptors came from a man aged 55 to 70 with acute or convalescent COVID-19.

In its sample, this clone was seen a few times. The chain is built from TRBV28 and TRBJ1-3; D unclear. V was trimmed by 10 bases and J by 4 bases, leaving 14 bases between them. CDR1 and CDR2 (germline): MDHEN, SYDVKM. This CDR3 is 13 amino acids long. In nucleotides, the CDR3 is TGTGCCACCTTGATCACTCCCGGAAACACCATATATTTT. Its translation: CATLITPGNTIYF.

V gene TRBV4-1 combines with J gene TRBJ1-2; TRBD1 matches at 9 bases. Germline CDR1 is MGHRA and CDR2 is YSYEKL. The length of the CDR3 is 15 residues. The trim removed 0 bases at V and 8 bases at J, leaving 7 bases unmatched. DNA for the CDR3: TGCGCCAGCAGCCAAGAGGAACAGGGGGCGCGGGGCTACACCTTC. Translating it yields CASSQEEQGARGYTF.

The V call is TRBV5-4, the J call TRBJ2-7, with 8 bases fitting TRBD1. This CDR3 is 15 amino acids long. Per the germline V gene, CDR1 is SGHNT and CDR2 is YYREEE (reference sequence). V lost 1 base and J lost 4; bases outside the gene matches: 7. The CDR3 nucleotides are TGTGCCAGCAGCTTGCATGGGACAGGATTTTACGAGCAGTACTTC. Residues: CASSLHGTGFYEQYF. The full variable domain, rest sourced from reference TRBV5-4 and TRBJ2-7, is ETGVTQSPTHLIKTRGQQVTLRCSSQSGHNTVSWYQQALGQGPQFIFQYYREEENGRGNFPPRFSGLQFPNYSSELNVNALELDDSALYLCASSLHGTGFYEQYFGPGTRLTVT.

The V gene is TRBV2, the J gene TRBJ2-3; possible D gene TRBD2, 6 bases. The length of the CDR3 is 13 residues. The V and J ends lost 3 bases and 4 bases respectively, with 8 bases between them. CDR1 and CDR2 from the germline V gene are SNHLY and FYNNEI. The CDR3 protein is CASSDTSPDTQYF. CDR3 nucleotide sequence: TGTGCCAGCAGTGACACTAGCCCAGATACGCAGTATTTT.

V and J are TRBV28 and TRBJ1-5; no firm D call. CDR3 size: 12 residues. The germline V and J ends were trimmed by 5 bases and 7 bases, with 9 bases remaining between them. CDR1 and CDR2 (germline): MDHEN, SYDVKM. CDR3 sequence reads: CASSGLLQPQHF. CDR3 bases: TGTGCCAGCAGTGGCCTTTTACAGCCCCAGCATTTT. The full variable domain, completed using reference TRBV28 and TRBJ1-5, is DVKVTQSSRYLVKRTGEKVFLECVQDMDHENMFWYRQDPGLGLRLIYFSYDVKMKEKGDIPEGYSVSREKKERFSLILESASTNQTSMYLCASSGLLQPQHFGDGTRLSIL.

On this clone: Within the sample, other DNA sequences also encode this same CDR3. This chain joins TRBV3-1 (or the pseudogene TRBV3-2) and TRBJ1-2, with 7 positions matching TRBD1. CDR3 length equals 13 residues. In germline, CDR1 is LGHDT, CDR2 YNNKEL (reference sequence). V trimming: 1 base; J trimming: 7 bases; junction bases outside the gene matches: 3. The CDR3 sequence is CASSQGQGGGYTF. The CDR3 nucleotides read TGTGCCAGCAGCCAAGGACAGGGTGGTGGCTACACCTTC.

The gene calls are TRBV7-9 and TRBJ1-1, with 7 bases lining up with TRBD1. CDR3 length equals 13 residues. CDR1 SEHNR and CDR2 FQNEAQ come from the germline V gene (reference sequence). V lost 3 bases, J lost 6 bases, and 4 bases stayed unmatched. CDR3 residues: CASSLEGAAEAFF. The CDR3 DNA follows: TGTGCCAGCAGCTTGGAGGGGGCTGCTGAAGCTTTCTTT.

The chain links TRBV10-2 to TRBJ1-5, with D possibly TRBD1 on 6 matching bases. The germline V gene encodes CDR1 WSHSY and CDR2 SAAADI. V lost 3 bases and J lost 6, with 15 bases in between. This CDR3 has 15 residues. The chain's CDR3 is CASSDRTGYSQPQHF. The CDR3 DNA reads TGCGCCAGCAGTGACCGCACAGGGTACAGTCAGCCCCAGCATTTT.

The chain joins TRBV11-2 to TRBJ1-1; D possibly corresponds to TRBD1 (5 bases). The CDR3 length is 14 residues. V was pared by 3 bases and J by 4 bases, with 12 bases between. Germline V lookup: CDR1 SGHAT, CDR2 FQNNGV. In DNA, the CDR3 is TGTGCCAGCAGCTTTGTAGGGGTGGGCACTGAAGCTTTCTTT. It specifies CASSFVGVGTEAFF.

The chain is built from TRBV10-1 and TRBJ2-1; TRBD2 matches 11 bases. The V segment lost 1 base and the J segment 5 bases; nucleotides outside the gene matches: 7. The CDR3 runs 17 residues. Germline CDR1 is WNHNN and CDR2 is SYGVQD (reference sequence). CDR3: CASSEFSGRGHNNEQFF. The CDR3 DNA reads TGCGCCAGCAGTGAGTTTAGCGGGAGGGGACACAACAATGAGCAGTTCTTC.

This rearrangement joins TRBV2 to TRBJ1-2; 12 positions agree with TRBD1. V gave up 4 bases and J gave up 6 bases; unmatched junction bases: 3. Germline V gene sequence: CDR1 SNHLY, CDR2 FYNNEI. The CDR3 covers 14 residues. DNA for the CDR3: TGTGCCAGCAGTGGCGGGGACAGGGGGCATGGCTACACCTTC. Encoded protein: CASSGGDRGHGYTF.

The genes are TRBV5-1 and TRBJ2-4; D remains ambiguous. Germline values: CDR1 SGHRS, CDR2 YFSETQ. The V and J ends lost 2 bases and 1 base respectively, with 4 bases between them. This CDR3 has 13 residues. The CDR3 bases are TGCGCCAGCAGCTTAAGCGCCAAAAACATTCAGTACTTC. Translation: CASSLSAKNIQYF.

In nucleotides, the CDR3 is TGTGCCTGGACCAGGGGGGCTAGAGAGACCCAGTACTTC. As protein: CAWTRGARETQYF. The J gene is TRBJ2-5, the V gene TRBV30; a possible D gene is TRBD1 (7 bases). The CDR3 totals 13 residues. Per germline, CDR1 GTSNPN and CDR2 SVGIG (reference sequence). V lost 4 bases and J lost 4, with 13 bases in between.

The chain employs TRBV21-1 and TRBJ2-5; no check of the table's D call, TRBD2, against the DNA was made. TRBV21-1 is assigned pseudogene status. CDR3 length: 18 residues. The CDR3 loop reads CASSKGPLTSGKLETQYF. The CDR3 nucleotides read TGTGCCAGCAGCAAAGGTCCCCTGACTAGCGGGAAGTTAGAGACCCAGTACTTC.

The V gene is TRBV5-1, the J gene TRBJ2-7; TRBD1 agrees at 11 bases. Trimming took 4 bases from V and 6 from J; bases not matched to a gene: 6. Germline V gene lookup returns CDR1 SGHRS and CDR2 YFSETQ. This CDR3 is built from 14 residues. CDR3 amino acids: CASSPGTGGGEQYF. CDR3 DNA: TGCGCCAGCAGCCCGGGGACAGGGGGAGGCGAGCAGTACTTC.

CDR3 nucleotides: TGTGCCAGCAGCTTAGACCAGGGGGCTGCCGGCTACACCTTC. Translation: CASSLDQGAAGYTF. V is TRBV7-8 and J is TRBJ1-2; TRBD1 matches at 8 bases. Trimming removed 1 base from V and 8 bases from J; junction bases left unmatched: 6. The germline V gene has CDR1 SGHVS and CDR2 FQNEAQ. This CDR3 is built from 14 residues.

This clone appeared a single time. The chain is built from TRBV3-1 (or the pseudogene TRBV3-2) and TRBJ2-7; the D gene is possibly TRBD2 (5 bases). Trimming shortened V by 3 bases and J by 7 bases, and 10 bases separated the two germline ends. CDR1 is LGHDT and CDR2 is YNNKEL in the germline V gene (reference sequence). The CDR3 length is 12 residues. The CDR3 coding sequence is TGTGCCAGCAGCCATGGAACGGGAGAGCAGTACTTC. It encodes CASSHGTGEQYF.

The J gene is TRBJ2-2, the V gene TRBV3-1 (or the pseudogene TRBV3-2); D unresolved. V was trimmed by 5 bases and J by 3 bases, leaving 25 bases between them. Germline V gene sequence: CDR1 LGHDT, CDR2 YNNKEL (reference sequence). The CDR3 spans 19 residues. For the CDR3, the DNA is TGTGCCAGCAGCTCGATGAGGATGTCAGTCTTTCGCGACACCGGGGAGCTGTTTTTT. Its translation: CASSSMRMSVFRDTGELFF.

This clone occurred once. This chain joins TRBV3-1 (or the pseudogene TRBV3-2) and TRBJ2-1; no clear D gene. The length of the CDR3 is 12 residues. Germline V CDR1 and CDR2: LGHDT, YNNKEL (reference sequence). With 3 bases removed from V and 5 bases from J, the gap between germline ends came to 5 bases. CDR3 loop: CASSQHNNEQFF. DNA of the CDR3: TGTGCCAGCAGCCAGCACAACAATGAGCAGTTCTTC.

The chain employs TRBV29-1 and TRBJ2-7, with D uncertain. The germline V and J ends were trimmed by 6 bases and 2 bases, with 11 bases remaining between them. From germline, CDR1 is SQVTM and CDR2 ANQGSEA. There are 12 residues in the CDR3. The CDR3 sequence: CSVIVRTYEQYF. CDR3 sequence (DNA): TGCAGCGTGATTGTCAGAACCTACGAGCAGTACTTC.

The chain carries TRBV19 and TRBJ1-5; no clear D. V lost 2 bases and J lost 6, with 5 bases in between. CDR1 and CDR2 (germline): LNHDA, SQIVND (reference sequence). The CDR3 spans 12 residues. CDR3 loop: CASSIILQPQHF. In nucleotides, the CDR3 is TGTGCCAGTAGTATAATTCTTCAGCCCCAGCATTTT. Variable domain in full (rest from reference TRBV19 and TRBJ1-5): DGGITQSPKYLFRKEGQNVTLSCEQNLNHDAMYWYRQDPGQGLRLIYYSQIVNDFQKGDIAEGYSVSREKKESFPLTVTSAQKNPTAFYLCASSIILQPQHFGDGTRLSIL.

CDR3 nucleotides: TGCGCCAGCAGCTTGGAGTCCAGGGGTGGCTCACCCCTCCACTTT. This gives the protein CASSLESRGGSPLHF. The chain carries TRBV5-1 and TRBJ1-6; TRBD1 is a possible D gene (6 bases). Germline values: CDR1 SGHRS, CDR2 YFSETQ. This CDR3 spans 15 amino acids. Trimming removed 0 bases at V and 10 bases at J, with 14 bases between.

The gene calls are TRBV6-5 and TRBJ2-3; 7 bases are shared with TRBD2. Looked up from germline, CDR1 is MNHEY and CDR2 is SVGAGI. CDR3 length: 15 residues. With 2 bases clipped from V and 2 bases from J, the junction kept 4 bases outside the gene matches. The CDR3 here is CASSYAGEDTDTQYF. The CDR3 region has the DNA TGTGCCAGCAGTTACGCGGGGGAGGACACAGATACGCAGTATTTT.

The chain employs TRBV29-1 and TRBJ2-1; 7 bases are a match to TRBD2. Trimming removed 3 bases from V and 6 bases from J; junction bases left unmatched: 17. Looked up from germline, CDR1 is SQVTM and CDR2 is ANQGSEA. The CDR3 sequence is 17 residues long. This CDR3 is CSVEYLSGLAVFNEQFF. The CDR3 region has the DNA TGCAGCGTTGAGTATTTGAGTGGGCTAGCGGTTTTCAATGAGCAGTTCTTC.

The chain employs TRBV18 and TRBJ1-2; 8 bases are a match to TRBD1. The V segment lost 2 bases and the J segment 2 bases; nucleotides outside the gene matches: 7. Germline assignment: CDR1 KGHSH and CDR2 LQKENI. This CDR3 comprises 16 residues. In DNA form, the CDR3 reads TGTGCCAGCTCACCATTCACAGGGGGGGAGAACTATGGCTACACCTTC. Translation gives CASSPFTGGENYGYTF.

This clone was seen only once. This chain joins TRBV28 and TRBJ1-5, with D possibly TRBD1 on 6 matching bases. The V gene's germline CDR1 is MDHEN and CDR2 SYDVKM. The V end was cut by 4 bases, the J end by 1 base, with 20 bases between. This CDR3 has 18 residues. CDR3 region: CASSSTGLFGQSNQPQHF. The CDR3 coding sequence is TGTGCCAGCAGTTCTACAGGGCTGTTCGGACAAAGCAATCAGCCCCAGCATTTT.

This chain's CDR3 is CSASPGTGSRNEQYF. The DNA of the CDR3 is TGCAGTGCTAGTCCCGGGACAGGGAGTAGGAACGAGCAGTACTTC. The chain employs TRBV20-1 and TRBJ2-7, with 9 bases lining up with TRBD1. This CDR3 region has 15 residues. Germline CDR1 is DFQATT and CDR2 is SNEGSKA (reference sequence). Germline trimming cut 3 bases from V and 5 bases from J; bases unmatched to any gene: 11.

The rearrangement links TRBV6-5 to TRBJ2-7; possible D gene TRBD2, 7 bases. Trimming shortened V by 8 bases and J by 4 bases, and 21 bases separated the two germline ends. From germline, CDR1 is MNHEY and CDR2 SVGAGI. This CDR3 contains 15 residues. The CDR3 bases are TGTGCCAGCTTGGCGGGGAGGGGGGGGGAATACGAGCAGTACTTC. The encoded protein is CASLAGRGGEYEQYF.

The chain uses TRBV9 and TRBJ2-1; D possibly corresponds to TRBD1 (6 bases). The CDR3 has 16 amino acids. CDR1 is SGDLS and CDR2 is YYNGEE in the germline V gene. With 3 bases removed from V and 7 bases from J, the gap between germline ends came to 20 bases. The chain's CDR3 is CASSDHRRAGANEQFF. Written as DNA, the CDR3 is TGTGCCAGCAGCGACCACCGAAGGGCAGGGGCTAATGAGCAGTTCTTC.

This clone was observed a handful of times. The V call is TRBV19, the J call TRBJ1-2, with 7 bases lining up with TRBD1. The CDR3 has 13 residues. The germline gives CDR1 LNHDA, CDR2 SQIVND (reference sequence). V was pared by 5 bases and J by 3 bases, with 3 bases of the junction left unmatched. The DNA for the CDR3 is TGTGCCAGTAGTCAGGGGGTGGACTATGGCTACACCTTC. Encoded protein: CASSQGVDYGYTF.

J is TRBJ1-4 and V is TRBV10-3; D call uncertain. V lost 10 bases and J lost 0, with 12 bases in between. This CDR3 has 14 residues. Germline V gives CDR1 ENHRY, CDR2 SYGVKD. As DNA, the CDR3 is TGTGCCACCAAAACAGCTGCAACTAATGAAAAACTGTTTTTT. Its translation: CATKTAATNEKLFF.

The chain couples TRBV23-1 to TRBJ1-4; 7 positions agree with TRBD1. TRBV23-1 is assigned to the ORF class and has an uncertain function. The CDR3 runs to 14 residues. V trimming: 7 bases; J trimming: 0 bases; junction bases outside the gene matches: 2. The DNA of the CDR3 is TGCGCCAGCAACAGGGGTGCAACTAATGAAAAACTGTTTTTT. The encoded protein is CASNRGATNEKLFF.